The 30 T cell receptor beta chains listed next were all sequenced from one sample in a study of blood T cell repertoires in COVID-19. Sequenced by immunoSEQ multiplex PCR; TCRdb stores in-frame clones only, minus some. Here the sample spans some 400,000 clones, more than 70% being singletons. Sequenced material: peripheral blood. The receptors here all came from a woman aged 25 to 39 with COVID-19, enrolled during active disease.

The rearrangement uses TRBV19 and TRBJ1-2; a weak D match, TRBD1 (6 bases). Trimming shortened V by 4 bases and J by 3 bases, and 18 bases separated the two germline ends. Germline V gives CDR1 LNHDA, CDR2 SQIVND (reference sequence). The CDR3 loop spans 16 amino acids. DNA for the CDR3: TGTGCCAGTAGTACCTCGAGGGGGGGAGAGGACTATGGCTACACCTTC. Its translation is CASSTSRGGEDYGYTF.

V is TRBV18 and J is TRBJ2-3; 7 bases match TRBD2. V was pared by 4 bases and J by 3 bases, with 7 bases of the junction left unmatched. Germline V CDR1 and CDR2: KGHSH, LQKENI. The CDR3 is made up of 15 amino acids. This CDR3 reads CASSQASGGTDTQYF. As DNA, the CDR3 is TGTGCCAGCTCACAAGCTAGCGGTGGAACAGATACGCAGTATTTT.

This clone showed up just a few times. This chain's CDR3 is CAISTPGQGPYEQYF. CDR3 coding DNA: TGTGCCATCAGTACTCCGGGACAGGGCCCTTACGAGCAGTACTTC. The chain links TRBV10-3 to TRBJ2-7; 9 bases fit TRBD1. From germline, CDR1 is ENHRY and CDR2 SYGVKD. The CDR3 covers 15 residues. V was clipped by 5 bases and J by 4 bases; unmatched bases: 9.

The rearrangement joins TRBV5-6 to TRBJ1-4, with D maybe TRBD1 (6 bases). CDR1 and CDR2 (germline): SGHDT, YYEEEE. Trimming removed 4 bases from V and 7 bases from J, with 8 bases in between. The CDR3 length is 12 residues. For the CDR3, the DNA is TGTGCCAGCAGCCAGGGGTTTGAAAAACTGTTTTTT. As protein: CASSQGFEKLFF.

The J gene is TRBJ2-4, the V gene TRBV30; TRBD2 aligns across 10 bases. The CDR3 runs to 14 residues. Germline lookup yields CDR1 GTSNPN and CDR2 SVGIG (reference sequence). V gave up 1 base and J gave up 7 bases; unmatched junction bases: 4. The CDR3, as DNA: TGTGCCTGGAGTGAAAGCGGGAGGGTCAACATTCAGTACTTC. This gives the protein CAWSESGRVNIQYF.

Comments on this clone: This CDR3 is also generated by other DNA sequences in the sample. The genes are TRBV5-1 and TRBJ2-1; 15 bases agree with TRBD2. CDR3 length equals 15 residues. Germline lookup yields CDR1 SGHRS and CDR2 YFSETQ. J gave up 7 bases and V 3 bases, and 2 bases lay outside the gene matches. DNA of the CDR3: TGCGCCAGCAGCTCCGGGACTAGCGGGAGGAATGAGCAGTTCTTC. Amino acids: CASSSGTSGRNEQFF.

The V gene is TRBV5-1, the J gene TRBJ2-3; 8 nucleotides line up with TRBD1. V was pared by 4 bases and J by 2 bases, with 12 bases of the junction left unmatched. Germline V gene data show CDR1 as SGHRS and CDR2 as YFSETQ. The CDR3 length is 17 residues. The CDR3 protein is CASSPSGGQGDTDTQYF. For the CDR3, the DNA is TGCGCCAGCAGCCCATCCGGCGGACAGGGAGACACAGATACGCAGTATTTT.

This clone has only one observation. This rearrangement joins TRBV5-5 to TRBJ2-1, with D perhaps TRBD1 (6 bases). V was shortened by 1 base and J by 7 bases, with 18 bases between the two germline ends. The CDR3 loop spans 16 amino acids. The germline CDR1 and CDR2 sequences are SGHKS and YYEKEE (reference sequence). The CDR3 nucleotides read TGTGCCAGCAGCTTGCGTGGGATCACAGACAGGAATGAGCAGTTCTTC. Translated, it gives CASSLRGITDRNEQFF.

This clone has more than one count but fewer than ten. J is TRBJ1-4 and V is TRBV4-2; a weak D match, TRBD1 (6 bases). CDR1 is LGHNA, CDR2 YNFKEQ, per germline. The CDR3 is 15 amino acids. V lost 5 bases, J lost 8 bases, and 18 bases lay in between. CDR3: CASSGDPGAPEKLFF. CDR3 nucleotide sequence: TGTGCCAGCAGCGGAGACCCAGGGGCGCCGGAAAAACTGTTTTTT.

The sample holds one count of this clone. This CDR3 is CASSLVTRALYGYTF. The CDR3 DNA sequence: TGTGCCAGCAGCTTAGTAACTAGGGCCCTCTATGGCTACACCTTC. This sequence joins TRBV7-9 and TRBJ1-2; no clear D gene. This CDR3 is 15 amino acids long. The germline CDR1 and CDR2 sequences are SEHNR and FQNEAQ (reference sequence). Trimming stripped 1 base from V and 4 bases from J, with 13 bases between.

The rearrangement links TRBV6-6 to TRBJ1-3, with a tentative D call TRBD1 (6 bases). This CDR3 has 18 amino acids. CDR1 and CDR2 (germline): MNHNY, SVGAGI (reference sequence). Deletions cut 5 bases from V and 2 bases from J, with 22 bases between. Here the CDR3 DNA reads TGTGCCAGCAGTCGAACCTCGCGTGGCCAGGGGCCTGGAAACACCATATATTTT. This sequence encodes CASSRTSRGQGPGNTIYF.

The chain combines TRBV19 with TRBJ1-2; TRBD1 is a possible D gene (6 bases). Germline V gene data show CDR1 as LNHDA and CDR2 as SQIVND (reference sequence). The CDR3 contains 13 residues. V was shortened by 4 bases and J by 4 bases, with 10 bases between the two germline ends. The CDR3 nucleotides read TGTGCCAGTAGTACCAGGGACATCTATGGCTACACCTTC. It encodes CASSTRDIYGYTF. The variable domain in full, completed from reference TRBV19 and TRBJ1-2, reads DGGITQSPKYLFRKEGQNVTLSCEQNLNHDAMYWYRQDPGQGLRLIYYSQIVNDFQKGDIAEGYSVSREKKESFPLTVTSAQKNPTAFYLCASSTRDIYGYTFGSGTRLTVV.

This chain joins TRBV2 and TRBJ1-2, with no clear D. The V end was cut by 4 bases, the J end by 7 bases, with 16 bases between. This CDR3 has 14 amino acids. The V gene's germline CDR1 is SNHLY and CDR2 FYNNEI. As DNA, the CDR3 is TGTGCCAGCAGTGTCAGGTTTATAGAAGGTGGCTACACCTTC. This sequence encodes CASSVRFIEGGYTF.

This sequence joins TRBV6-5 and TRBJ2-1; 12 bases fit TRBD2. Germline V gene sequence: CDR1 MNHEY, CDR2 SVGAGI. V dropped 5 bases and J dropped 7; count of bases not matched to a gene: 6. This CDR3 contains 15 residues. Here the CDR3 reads CASSPSGRGRNEQFF. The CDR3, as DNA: TGTGCCAGCAGTCCTAGCGGGAGGGGTCGGAATGAGCAGTTCTTC.

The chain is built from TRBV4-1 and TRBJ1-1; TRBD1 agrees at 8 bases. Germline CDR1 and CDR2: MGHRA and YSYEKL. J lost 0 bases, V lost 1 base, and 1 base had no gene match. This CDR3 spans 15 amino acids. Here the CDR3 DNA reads TGCGCCAGCAGCCAAGGGACAGGGATGAACACTGAAGCTTTCTTT. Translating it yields CASSQGTGMNTEAFF.

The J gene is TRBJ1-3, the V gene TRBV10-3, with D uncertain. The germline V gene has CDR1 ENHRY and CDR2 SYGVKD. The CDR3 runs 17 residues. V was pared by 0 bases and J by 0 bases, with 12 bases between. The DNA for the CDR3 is TGTGCCATCAGTGAGTCGAGGGCAGCGGCCTCTGGAAACACCATATATTTT. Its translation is CAISESRAAASGNTIYF.

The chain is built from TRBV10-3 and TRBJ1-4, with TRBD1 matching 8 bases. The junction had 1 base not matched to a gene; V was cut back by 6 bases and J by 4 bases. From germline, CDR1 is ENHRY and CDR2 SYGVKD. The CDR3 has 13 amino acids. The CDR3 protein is CAIRQGVNEKLFF. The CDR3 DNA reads TGTGCCATCAGACAGGGGGTTAATGAAAAACTGTTTTTT.

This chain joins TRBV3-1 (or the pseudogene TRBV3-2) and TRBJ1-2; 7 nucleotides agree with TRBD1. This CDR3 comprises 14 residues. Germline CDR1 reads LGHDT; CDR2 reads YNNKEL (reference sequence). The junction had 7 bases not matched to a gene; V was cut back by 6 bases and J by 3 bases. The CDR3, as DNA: TGTGCCAGCAGACGACATACAGGGGACTATGGCTACACCTTC. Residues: CASRRHTGDYGYTF.

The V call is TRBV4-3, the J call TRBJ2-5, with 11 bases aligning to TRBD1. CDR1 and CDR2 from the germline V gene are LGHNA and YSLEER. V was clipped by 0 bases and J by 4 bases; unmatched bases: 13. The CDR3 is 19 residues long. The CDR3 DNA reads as TGCGCCAGCAGCCAAGATTGGGGGACAGGGGGAATTTTGGGAGAGACCCAGTACTTC. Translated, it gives CASSQDWGTGGILGETQYF.

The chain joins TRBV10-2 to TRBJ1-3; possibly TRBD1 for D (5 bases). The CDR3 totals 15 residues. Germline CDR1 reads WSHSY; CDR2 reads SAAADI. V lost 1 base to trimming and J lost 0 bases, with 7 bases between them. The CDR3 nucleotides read TGCGCCAGCAGTGAGTGGGGCAGCTCTGGAAACACCATATATTTT. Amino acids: CASSEWGSSGNTIYF.

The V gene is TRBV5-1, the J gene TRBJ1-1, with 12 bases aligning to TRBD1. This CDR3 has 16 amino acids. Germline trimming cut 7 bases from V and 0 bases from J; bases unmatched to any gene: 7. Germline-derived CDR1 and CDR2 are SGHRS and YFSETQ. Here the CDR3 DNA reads TGCGCCAGCGAGACCGGGACAGGGGGCATGAACACTGAAGCTTTCTTT. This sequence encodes CASETGTGGMNTEAFF.

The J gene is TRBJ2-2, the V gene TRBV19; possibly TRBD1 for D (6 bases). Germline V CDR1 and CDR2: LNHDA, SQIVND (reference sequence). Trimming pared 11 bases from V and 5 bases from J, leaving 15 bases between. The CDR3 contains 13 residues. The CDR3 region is CASNQGLTGELFF. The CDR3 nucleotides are TGTGCCTCAAACCAGGGGCTTACCGGGGAGCTGTTTTTT.

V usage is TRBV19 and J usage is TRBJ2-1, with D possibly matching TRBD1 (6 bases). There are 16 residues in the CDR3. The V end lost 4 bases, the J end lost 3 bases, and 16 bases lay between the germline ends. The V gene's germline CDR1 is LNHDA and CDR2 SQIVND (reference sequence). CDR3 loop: CASSTLGQGIYNEQFF. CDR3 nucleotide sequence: TGTGCCAGTAGTACCCTGGGACAAGGGATCTACAATGAGCAGTTCTTC. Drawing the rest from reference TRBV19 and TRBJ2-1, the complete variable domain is DGGITQSPKYLFRKEGQNVTLSCEQNLNHDAMYWYRQDPGQGLRLIYYSQIVNDFQKGDIAEGYSVSREKKESFPLTVTSAQKNPTAFYLCASSTLGQGIYNEQFFGPGTRLTVL.

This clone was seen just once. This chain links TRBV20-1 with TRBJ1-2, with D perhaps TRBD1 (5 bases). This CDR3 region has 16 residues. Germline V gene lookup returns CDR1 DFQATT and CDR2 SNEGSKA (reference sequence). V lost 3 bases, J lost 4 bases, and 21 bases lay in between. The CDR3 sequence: CSASVLSGLNVYGYTF. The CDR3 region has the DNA TGCAGTGCTAGTGTCTTGTCAGGGTTGAACGTCTATGGCTACACCTTC.

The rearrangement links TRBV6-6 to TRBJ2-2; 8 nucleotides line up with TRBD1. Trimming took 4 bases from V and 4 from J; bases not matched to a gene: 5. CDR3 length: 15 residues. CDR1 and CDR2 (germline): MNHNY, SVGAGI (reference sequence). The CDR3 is CASSLTGAITGELFF. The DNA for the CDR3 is TGTGCCAGCAGTTTGACAGGGGCGATCACCGGGGAGCTGTTTTTT.

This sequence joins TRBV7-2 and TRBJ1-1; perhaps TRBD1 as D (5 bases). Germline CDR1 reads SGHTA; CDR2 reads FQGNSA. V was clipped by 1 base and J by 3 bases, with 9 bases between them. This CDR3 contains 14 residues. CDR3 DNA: TGTGCCAGCAGCTTAGAGGCGGGGCACACTGAAGCTTTCTTT. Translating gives CASSLEAGHTEAFF.

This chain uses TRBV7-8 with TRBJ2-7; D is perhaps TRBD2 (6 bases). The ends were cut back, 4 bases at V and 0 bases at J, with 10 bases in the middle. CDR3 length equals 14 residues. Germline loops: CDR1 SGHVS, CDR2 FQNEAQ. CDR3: CASSYRDSSYEQYF. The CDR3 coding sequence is TGTGCCAGCAGCTACCGGGACTCCTCCTACGAGCAGTACTTC.

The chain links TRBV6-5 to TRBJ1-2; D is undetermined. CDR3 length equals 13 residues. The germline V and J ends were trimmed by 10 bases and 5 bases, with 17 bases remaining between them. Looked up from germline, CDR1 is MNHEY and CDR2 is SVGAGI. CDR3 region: CANNVGPGYGYTF. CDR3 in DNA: TGTGCCAACAACGTAGGACCGGGGTATGGCTACACCTTC.

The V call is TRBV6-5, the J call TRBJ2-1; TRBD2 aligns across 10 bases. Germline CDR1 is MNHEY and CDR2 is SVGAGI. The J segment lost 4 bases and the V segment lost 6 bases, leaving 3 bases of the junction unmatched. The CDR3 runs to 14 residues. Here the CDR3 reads CASSGGLAYNEQFF. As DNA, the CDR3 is TGTGCCAGCAGCGGGGGACTAGCGTACAATGAGCAGTTCTTC.

CDR3 protein: CASSPSLVSVWEQYF. CDR3 coding DNA: TGTGCCAGCAGCCCCAGTCTAGTTAGTGTTTGGGAGCAGTACTTC. The chain joins TRBV28 to TRBJ2-7; D gene unclear. This CDR3 comprises 15 residues. The V gene lost 6 bases and the J gene lost 7 bases, with 22 bases spanning the gap. Germline CDR1 and CDR2: MDHEN and SYDVKM.